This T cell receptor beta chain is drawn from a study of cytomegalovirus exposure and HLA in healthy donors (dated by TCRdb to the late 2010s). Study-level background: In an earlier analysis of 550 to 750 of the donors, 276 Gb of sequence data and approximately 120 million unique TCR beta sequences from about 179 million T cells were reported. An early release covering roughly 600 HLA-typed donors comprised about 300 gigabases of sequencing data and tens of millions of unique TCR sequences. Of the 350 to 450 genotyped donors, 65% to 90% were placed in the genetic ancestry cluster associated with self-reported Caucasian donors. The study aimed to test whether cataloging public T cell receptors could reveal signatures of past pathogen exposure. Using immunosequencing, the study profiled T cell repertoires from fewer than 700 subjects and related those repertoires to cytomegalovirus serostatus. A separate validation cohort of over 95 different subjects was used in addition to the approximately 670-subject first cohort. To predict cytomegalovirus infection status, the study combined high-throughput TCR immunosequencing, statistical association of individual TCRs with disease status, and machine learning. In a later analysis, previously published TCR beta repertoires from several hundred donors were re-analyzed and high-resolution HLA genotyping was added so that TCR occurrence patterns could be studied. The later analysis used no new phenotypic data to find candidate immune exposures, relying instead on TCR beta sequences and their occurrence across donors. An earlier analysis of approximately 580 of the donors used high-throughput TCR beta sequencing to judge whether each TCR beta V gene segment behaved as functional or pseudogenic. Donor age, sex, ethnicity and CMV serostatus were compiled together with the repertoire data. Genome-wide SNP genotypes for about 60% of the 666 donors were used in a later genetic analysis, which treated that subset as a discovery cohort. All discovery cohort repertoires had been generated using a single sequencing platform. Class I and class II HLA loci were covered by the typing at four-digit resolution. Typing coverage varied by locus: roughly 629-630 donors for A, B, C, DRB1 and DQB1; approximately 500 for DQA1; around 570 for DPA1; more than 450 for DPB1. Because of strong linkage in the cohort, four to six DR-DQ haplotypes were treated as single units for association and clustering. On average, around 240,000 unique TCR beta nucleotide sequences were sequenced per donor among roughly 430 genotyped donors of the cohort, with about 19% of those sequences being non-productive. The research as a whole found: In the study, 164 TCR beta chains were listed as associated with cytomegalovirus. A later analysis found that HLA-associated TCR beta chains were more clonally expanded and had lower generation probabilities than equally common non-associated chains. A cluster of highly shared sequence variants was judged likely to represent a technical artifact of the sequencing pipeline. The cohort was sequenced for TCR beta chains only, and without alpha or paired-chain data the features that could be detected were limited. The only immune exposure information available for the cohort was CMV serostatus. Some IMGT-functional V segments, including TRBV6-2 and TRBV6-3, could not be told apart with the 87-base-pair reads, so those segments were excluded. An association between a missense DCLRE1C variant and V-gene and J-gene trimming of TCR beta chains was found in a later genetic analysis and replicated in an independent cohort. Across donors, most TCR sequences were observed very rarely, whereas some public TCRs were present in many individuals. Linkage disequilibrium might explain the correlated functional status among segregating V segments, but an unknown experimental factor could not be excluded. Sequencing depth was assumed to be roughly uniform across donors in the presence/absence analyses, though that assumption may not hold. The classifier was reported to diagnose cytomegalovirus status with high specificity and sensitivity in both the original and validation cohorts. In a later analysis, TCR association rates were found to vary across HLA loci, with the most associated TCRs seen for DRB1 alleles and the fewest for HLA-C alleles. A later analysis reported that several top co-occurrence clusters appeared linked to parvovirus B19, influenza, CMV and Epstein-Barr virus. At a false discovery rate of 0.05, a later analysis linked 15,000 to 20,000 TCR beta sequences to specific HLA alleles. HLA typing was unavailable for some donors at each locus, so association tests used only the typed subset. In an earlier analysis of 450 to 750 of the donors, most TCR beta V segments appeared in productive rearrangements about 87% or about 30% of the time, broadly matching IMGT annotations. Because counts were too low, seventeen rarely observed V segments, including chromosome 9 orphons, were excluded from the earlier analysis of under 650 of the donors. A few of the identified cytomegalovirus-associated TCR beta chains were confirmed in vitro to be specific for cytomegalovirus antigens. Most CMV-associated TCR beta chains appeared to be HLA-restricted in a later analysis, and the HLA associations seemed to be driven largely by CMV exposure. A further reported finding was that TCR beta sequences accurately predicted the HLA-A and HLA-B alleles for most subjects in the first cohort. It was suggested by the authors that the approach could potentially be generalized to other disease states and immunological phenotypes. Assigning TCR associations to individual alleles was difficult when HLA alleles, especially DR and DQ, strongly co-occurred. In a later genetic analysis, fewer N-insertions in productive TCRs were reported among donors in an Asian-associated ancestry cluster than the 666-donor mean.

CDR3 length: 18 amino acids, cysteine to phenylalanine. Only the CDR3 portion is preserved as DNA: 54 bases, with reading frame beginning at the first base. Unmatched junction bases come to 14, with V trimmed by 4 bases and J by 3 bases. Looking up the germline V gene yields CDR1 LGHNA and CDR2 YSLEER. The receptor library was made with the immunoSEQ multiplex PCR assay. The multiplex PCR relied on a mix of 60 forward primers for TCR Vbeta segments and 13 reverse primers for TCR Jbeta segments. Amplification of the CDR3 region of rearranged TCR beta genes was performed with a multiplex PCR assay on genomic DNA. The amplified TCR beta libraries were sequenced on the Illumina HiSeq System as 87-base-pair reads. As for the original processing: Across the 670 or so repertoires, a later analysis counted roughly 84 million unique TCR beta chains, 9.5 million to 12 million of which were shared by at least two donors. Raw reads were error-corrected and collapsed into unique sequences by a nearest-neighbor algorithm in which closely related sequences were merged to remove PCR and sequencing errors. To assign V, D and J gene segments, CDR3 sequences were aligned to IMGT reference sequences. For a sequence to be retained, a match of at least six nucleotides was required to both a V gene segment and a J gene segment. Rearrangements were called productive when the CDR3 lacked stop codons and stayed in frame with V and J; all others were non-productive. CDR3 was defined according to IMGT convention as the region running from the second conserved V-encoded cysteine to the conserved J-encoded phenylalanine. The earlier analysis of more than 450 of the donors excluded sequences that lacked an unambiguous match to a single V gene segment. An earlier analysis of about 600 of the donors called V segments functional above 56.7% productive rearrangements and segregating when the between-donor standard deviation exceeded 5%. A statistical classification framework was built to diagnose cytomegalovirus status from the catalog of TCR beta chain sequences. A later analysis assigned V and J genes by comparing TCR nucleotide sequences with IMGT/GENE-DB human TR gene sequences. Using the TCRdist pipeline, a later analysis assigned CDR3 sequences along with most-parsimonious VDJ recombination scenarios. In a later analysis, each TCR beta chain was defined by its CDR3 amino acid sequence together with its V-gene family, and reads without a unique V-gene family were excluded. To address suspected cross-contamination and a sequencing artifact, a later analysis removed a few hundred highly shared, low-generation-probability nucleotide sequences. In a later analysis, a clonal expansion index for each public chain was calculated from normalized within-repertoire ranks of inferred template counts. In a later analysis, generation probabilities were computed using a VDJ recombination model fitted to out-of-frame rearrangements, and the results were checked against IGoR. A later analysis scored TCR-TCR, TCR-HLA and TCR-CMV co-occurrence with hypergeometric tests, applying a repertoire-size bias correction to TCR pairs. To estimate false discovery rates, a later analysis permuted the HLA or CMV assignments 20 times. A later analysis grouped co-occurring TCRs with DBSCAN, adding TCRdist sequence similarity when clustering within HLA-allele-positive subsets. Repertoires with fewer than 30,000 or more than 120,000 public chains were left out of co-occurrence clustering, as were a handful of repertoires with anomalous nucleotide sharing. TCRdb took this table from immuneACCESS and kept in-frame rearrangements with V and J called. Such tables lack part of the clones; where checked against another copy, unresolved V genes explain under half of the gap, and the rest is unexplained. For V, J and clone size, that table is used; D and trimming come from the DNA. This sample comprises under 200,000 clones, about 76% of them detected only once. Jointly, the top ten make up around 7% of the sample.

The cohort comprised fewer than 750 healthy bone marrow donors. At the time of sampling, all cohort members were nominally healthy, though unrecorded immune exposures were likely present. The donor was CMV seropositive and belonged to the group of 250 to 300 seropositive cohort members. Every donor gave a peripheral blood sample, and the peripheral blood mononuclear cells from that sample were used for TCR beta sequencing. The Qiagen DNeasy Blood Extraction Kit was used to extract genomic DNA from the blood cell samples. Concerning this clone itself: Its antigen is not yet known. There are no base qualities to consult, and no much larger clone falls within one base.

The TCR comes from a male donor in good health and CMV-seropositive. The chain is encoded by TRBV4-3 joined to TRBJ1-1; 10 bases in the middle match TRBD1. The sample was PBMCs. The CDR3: CASSPGRTGGYWDTEAFF. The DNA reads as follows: TGCGCCAGCAGCCCAGGAAGGACAGGGGGTTATTGGGACACTGAAGCTTTCTTT.